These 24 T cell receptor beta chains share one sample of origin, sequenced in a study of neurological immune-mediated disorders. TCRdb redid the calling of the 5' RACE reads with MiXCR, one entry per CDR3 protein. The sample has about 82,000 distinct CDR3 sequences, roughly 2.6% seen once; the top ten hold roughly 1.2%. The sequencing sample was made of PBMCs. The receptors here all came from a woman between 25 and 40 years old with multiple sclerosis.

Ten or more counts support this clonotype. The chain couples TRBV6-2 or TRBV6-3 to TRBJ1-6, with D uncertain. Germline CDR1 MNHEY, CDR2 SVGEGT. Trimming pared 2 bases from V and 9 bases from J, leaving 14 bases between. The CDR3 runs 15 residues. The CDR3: CASSYRGGGASPLHF. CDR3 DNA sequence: TGTGCCAGCAGTTACCGGGGAGGTGGCGCTTCACCCCTCCACTTT.

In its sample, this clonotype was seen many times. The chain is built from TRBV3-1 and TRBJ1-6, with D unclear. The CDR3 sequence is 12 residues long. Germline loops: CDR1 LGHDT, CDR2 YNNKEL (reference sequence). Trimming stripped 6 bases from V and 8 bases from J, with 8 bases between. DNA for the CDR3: TGTGCCAGCAGGCGTCATGATTCACCCCTCCACTTT. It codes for CASRRHDSPLHF. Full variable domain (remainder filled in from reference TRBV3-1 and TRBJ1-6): DTAVSQTPKYLVTQMGNDKSIKCEQNLGHDTMYWYKQDSKKFLKIMFSYNNKELIINETVPNRFSPKSPDKAHLNLHINSLELGDSAVYFCASRRHDSPLHFGNGTRLTVT.

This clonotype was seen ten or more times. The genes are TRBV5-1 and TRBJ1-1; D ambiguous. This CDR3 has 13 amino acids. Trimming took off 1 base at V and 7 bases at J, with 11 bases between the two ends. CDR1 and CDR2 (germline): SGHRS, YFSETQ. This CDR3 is CASSLTAEGEAFF. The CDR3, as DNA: TGCGCCAGCAGCTTGACTGCCGAAGGTGAAGCTTTCTTT. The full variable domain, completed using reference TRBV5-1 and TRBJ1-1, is KAGVTQTPRYLIKTRGQQVTLSCSPISGHRSVSWYQQTPGQGLQFLFEYFSETQRNKGNFPGRFSGRQFSNSRSEMNVSTLELGDSALYLCASSLTAEGEAFFGQGTRLTVV.

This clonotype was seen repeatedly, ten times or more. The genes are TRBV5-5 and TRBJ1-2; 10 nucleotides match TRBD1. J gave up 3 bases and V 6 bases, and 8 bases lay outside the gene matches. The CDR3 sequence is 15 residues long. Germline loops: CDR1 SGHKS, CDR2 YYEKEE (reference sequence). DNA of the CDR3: TGTGCCAGCACCCATCAGGGACAGGGGTACTATGGCTACACCTTC. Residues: CASTHQGQGYYGYTF.

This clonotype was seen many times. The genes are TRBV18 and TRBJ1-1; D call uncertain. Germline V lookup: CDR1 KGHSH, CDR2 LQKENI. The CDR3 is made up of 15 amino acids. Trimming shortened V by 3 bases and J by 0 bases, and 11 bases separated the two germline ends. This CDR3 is CASSPTGEVNTEAFF. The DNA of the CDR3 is TGTGCCAGCTCACCGACTGGGGAGGTGAACACTGAAGCTTTCTTT. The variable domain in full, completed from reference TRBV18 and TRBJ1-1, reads NAGVMQNPRHLVRRRGQEARLRCSPMKGHSHVYWYRQLPEEGLKFMVYLQKENIIDESGMPKERFSAEFPKEGPSILRIQQVVRGDSAAYFCASSPTGEVNTEAFFGQGTRLTVV.

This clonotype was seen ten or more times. The CDR3 sequence is CSARLADRYNEQFF. Written as DNA, the CDR3 is TGCAGTGCCAGACTAGCGGACCGTTACAATGAGCAGTTCTTC. The genes are TRBV20-1 and TRBJ2-1; 9 bases are shared with TRBD2. The CDR3 length is 14 residues. The V segment lost 6 bases and the J segment 4 bases; nucleotides outside the gene matches: 7. CDR1 DFQATT and CDR2 SNEGSKA come from the germline V gene (reference sequence).

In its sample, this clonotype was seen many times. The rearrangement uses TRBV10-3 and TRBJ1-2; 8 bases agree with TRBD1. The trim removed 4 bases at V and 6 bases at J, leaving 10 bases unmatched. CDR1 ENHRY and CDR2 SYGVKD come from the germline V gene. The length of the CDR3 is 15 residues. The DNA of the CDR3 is TGTGCCATCAGTGCGGGACAGGTCGGACGAAATGGCTACACCTTC. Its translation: CAISAGQVGRNGYTF.

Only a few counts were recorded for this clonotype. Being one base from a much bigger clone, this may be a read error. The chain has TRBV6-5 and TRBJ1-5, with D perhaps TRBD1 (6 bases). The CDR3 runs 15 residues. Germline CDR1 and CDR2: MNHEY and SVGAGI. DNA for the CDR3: TGTGCCAGCAGTTACTCGGCCAGGGGCGATCAGCCCCAGAATTTT. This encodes CASSYSARGDQPQNF.

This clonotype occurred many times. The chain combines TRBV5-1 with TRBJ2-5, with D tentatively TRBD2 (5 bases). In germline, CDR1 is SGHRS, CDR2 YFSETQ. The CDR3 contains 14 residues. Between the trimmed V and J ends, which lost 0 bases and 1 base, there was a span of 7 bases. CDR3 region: CASSLGGFQETQYF. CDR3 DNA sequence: TGCGCCAGCAGCTTGGGCGGGTTCCAAGAGACCCAGTACTTC.

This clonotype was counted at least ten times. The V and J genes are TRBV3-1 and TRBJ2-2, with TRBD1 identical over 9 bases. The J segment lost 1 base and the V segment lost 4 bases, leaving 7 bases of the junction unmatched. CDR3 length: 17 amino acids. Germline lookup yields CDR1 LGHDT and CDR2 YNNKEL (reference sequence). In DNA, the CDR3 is TGTGCCAGCAGCCGCTTAATGGGACAGGGGAACACCGGGGAGCTGTTTTTT. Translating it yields CASSRLMGQGNTGELFF.

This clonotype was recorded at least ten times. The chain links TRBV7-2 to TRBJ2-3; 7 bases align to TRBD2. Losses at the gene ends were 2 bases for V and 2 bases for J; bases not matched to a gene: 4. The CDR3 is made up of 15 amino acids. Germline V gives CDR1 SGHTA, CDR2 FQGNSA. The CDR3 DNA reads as TGTGCCAGCAGCTTATTTAGCGGGTCCACAGATACGCAGTATTTT. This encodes CASSLFSGSTDTQYF.

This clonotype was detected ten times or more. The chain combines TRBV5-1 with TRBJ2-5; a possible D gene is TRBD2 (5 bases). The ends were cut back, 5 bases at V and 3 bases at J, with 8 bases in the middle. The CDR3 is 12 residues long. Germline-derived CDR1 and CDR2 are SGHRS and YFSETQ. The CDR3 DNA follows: TGCGCCAGCAGGCATAGCGAAGAGACCCAGTACTTC. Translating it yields CASRHSEETQYF.

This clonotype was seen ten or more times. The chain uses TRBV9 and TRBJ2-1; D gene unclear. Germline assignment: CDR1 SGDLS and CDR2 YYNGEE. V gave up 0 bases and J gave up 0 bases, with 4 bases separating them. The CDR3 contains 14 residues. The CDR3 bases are TGTGCCAGCAGCGTAGCCAGCTCCTACAATGAGCAGTTCTTC. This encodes CASSVASSYNEQFF.

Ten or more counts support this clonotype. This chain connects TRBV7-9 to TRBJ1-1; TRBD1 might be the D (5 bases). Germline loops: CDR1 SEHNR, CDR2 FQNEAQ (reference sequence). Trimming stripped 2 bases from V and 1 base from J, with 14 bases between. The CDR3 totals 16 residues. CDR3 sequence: CASSLWVKTENTEAFF. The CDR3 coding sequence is TGTGCCAGCAGCTTATGGGTTAAGACAGAGAACACTGAAGCTTTCTTT.

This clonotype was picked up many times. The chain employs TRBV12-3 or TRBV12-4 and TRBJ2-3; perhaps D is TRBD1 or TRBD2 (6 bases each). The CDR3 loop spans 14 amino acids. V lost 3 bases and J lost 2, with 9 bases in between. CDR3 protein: CASSFGGHTDTQYF. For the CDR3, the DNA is TGTGCCAGCAGTTTTGGGGGGCACACAGATACGCAGTATTTT.

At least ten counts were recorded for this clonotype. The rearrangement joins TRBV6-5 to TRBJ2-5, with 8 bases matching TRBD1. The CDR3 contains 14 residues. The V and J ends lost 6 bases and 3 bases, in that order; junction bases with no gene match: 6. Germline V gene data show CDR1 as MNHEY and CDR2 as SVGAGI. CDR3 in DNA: TGTGCCAGCAGAAACCGACAGGGGAAAGAGACCCAGTACTTC. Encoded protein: CASRNRQGKETQYF.

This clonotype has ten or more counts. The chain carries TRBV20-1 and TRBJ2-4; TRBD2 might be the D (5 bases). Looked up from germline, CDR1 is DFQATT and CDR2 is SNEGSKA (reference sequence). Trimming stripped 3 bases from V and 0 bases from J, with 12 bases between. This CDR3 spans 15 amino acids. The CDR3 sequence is CSARGAELAKNIQYF. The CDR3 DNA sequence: TGCAGTGCTAGGGGAGCGGAACTAGCCAAAAACATTCAGTACTTC.

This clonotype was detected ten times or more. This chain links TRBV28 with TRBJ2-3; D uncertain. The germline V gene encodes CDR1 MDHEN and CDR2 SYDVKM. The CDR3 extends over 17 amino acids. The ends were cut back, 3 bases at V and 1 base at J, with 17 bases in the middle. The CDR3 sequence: CASSFQALVRGTDTQYF. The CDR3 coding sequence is TGTGCCAGCAGTTTCCAAGCCCTAGTTAGAGGCACAGATACGCAGTATTTT.

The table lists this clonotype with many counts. CDR3 in amino acids: CASSPPGRSPLHF. CDR3 DNA: TGTGCCAGCAGCCCACCGGGACGTTCACCCCTCCACTTT. The chain uses TRBV7-9 and TRBJ1-6; D is perhaps TRBD1 (5 bases). CDR1 and CDR2 from the germline V gene are SEHNR and FQNEAQ (reference sequence). The ends were cut back, 5 bases at V and 9 bases at J, with 11 bases in the middle. The length of the CDR3 is 13 residues.

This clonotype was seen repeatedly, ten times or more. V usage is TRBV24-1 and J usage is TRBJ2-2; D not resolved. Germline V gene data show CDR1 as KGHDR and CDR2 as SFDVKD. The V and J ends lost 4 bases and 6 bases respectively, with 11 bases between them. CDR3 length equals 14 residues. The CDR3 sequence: CATSDPGGAGELFF. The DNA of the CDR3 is TGTGCCACCAGTGACCCCGGTGGGGCCGGGGAGCTGTTTTTT.

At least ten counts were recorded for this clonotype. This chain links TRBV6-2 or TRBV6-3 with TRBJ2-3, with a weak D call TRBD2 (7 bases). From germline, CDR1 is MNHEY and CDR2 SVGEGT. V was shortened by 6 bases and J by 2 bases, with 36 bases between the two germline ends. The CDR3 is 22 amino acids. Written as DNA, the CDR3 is TGTGCCAGCAGAACCTCTAGGTGGAAAAAGCGGGACAACAGATTTCCCACAGATACGCAGTATTTT. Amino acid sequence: CASRTSRWKKRDNRFPTDTQYF.

The CDR3 DNA follows: TGCGCCAGCAGCTGGGGAAAACAGGGGGGAGAGCAGTTCTTC. The encoded protein is CASSWGKQGGEQFF. The chain joins TRBV5-1 to TRBJ2-1, with 8 bases identical to TRBD1. Germline V gives CDR1 SGHRS, CDR2 YFSETQ. Losses at the gene ends were 3 bases for V and 10 bases for J; bases not matched to a gene: 9. The CDR3 extends over 14 amino acids.

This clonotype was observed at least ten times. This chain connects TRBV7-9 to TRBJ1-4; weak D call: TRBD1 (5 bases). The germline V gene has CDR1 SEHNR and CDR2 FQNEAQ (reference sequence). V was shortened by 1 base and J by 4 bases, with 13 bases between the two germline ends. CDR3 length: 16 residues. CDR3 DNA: TGTGCCAGCAGCTTAGTAATTCGGGGCAATAATGAAAAACTGTTTTTT. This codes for CASSLVIRGNNEKLFF.

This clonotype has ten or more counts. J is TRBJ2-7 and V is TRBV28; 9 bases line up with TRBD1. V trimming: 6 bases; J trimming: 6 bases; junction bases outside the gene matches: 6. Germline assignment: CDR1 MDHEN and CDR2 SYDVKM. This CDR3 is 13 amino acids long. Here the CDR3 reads CASSLGQGGEQYF. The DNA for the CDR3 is TGTGCCAGCAGCCTGGGACAGGGCGGCGAGCAGTACTTC. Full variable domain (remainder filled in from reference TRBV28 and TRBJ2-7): DVKVTQSSRYLVKRTGEKVFLECVQDMDHENMFWYRQDPGLGLRLIYFSYDVKMKEKGDIPEGYSVSREKKERFSLILESASTNQTSMYLCASSLGQGGEQYFGPGTRLTVT.